This TCR beta chain emerged from a study of cytomegalovirus exposure and HLA in healthy donors. Study information: In terms of ancestry, the Caucasian-associated cluster contained roughly 81% of the 350 to 450 genotyped donors. The study, taken as a whole, reports: High specificity and sensitivity for cytomegalovirus status were reported for the classifier.

Amplification used 60 Vbeta primers and 13 Jbeta primers. Sequencing used immunoSEQ multiplex PCR; TCRdb keeps in-frame clones, though not all of them. Of 200,000 to 250,000 clones listed, about 75% were seen once; the top ten hold around 1.8%. Germline V gene lookup returns CDR1 MNHEY and CDR2 SMNVEV (reference sequence). The junction had 7 bases not matched to a gene; V was cut back by 4 bases and J by 7 bases. The CDR3 consists of 15 residues. About this clone itself: The antigen remains undetermined.

J is TRBJ1-5 and V is TRBV27, with TRBD1 matching over 10 bases. Sequenced sample: PBMCs. This clonotype originated in a man between 18 and 29 years old in good health and CMV-seronegative. The CDR3 sequence: CASSSGQGEGQPQHF. The CDR3 coding sequence is TGTGCCAGCAGTTCTGGACAGGGGGAGGGGCAGCCCCAGCATTTT.